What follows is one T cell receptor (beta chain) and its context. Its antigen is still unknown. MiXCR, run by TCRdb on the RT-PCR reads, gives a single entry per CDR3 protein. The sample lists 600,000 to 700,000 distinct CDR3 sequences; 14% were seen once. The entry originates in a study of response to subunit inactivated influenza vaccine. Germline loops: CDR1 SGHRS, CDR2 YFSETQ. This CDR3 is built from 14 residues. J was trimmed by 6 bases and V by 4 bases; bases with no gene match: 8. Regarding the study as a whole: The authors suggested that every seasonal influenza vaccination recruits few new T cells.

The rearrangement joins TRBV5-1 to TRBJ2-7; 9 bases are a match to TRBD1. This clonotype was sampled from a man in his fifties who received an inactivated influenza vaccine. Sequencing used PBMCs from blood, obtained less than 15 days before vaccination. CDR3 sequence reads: CASSTGGSFGEQYF. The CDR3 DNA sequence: TGCGCCAGCAGCACAGGGGGCTCTTTCGGCGAGCAGTACTTC.